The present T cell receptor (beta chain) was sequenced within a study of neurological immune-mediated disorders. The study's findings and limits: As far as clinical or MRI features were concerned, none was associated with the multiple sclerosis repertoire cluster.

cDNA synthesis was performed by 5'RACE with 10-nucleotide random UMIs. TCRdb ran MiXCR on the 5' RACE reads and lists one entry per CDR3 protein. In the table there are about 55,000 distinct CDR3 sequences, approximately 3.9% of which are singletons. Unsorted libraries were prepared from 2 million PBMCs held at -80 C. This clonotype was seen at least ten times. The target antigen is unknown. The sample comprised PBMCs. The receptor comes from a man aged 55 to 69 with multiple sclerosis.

CDR3 in amino acids: CAITDRGGTSGKNEQFF. The CDR3, as DNA: TGTGCCATCACCGACAGGGGAGGGACTAGCGGGAAGAATGAGCAGTTCTTC. The chain couples TRBV10-3 to TRBJ2-1, with TRBD2 identical over 13 bases. The junction had 13 bases not matched to a gene; V was cut back by 7 bases and J by 7 bases. Germline V gene sequence: CDR1 ENHRY, CDR2 SYGVKD. This CDR3 is 17 amino acids long.